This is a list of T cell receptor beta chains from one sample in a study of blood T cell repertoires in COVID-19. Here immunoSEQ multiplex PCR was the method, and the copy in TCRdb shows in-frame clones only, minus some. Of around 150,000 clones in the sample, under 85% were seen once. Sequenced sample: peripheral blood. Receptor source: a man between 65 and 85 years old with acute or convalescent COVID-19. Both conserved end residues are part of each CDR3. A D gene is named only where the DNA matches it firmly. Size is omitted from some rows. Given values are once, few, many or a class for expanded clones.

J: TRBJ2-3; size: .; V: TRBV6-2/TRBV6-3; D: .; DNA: TGTGCCAGCAGTTACTCGAGTCGGGGTGGGACAGATACGCAGTATTTT; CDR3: CASSYSSRGGTDTQYF
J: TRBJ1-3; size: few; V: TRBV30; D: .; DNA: TGTGCCTGGAGGGACACGAGCTCTGGAAACACCATATATTTT; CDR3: CAWRDTSSGNTIYF
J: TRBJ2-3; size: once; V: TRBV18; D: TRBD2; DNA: TGTGCCAGCTCACCAAATCCCCTAGCGGGAGGGGATACGCAGTATTTT; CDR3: CASSPNPLAGGDTQYF
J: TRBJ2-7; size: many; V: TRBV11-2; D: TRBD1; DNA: TGTGCCAGCAGCCCAGGACAGGGGCGACCCTACGAGCAGTACTTC; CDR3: CASSPGQGRPYEQYF
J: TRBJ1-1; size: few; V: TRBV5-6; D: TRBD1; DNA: TGTGCCAGCAGCTCGAGAGGGGGCTCGACTGAAGCTTTCTTT; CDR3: CASSSRGGSTEAFF
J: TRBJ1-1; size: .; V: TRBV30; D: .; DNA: TGTGCCTGGAGGGCCCTGAACACTGAAGCTTTCTTT; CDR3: CAWRALNTEAFF
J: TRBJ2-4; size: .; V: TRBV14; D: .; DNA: TGTGCCAGCAGCCAAGGTACAGGTCGTGGATACTTC; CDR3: CASSQGTGRGYF
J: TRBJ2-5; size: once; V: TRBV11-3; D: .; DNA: TGTGCCAGCAGCGTCAGGGGTGGCGAGACCCAGTACTTC; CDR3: CASSVRGGETQYF
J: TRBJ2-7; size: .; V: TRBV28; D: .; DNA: TGTGCCAGCAGGGGCCAGGGAATCCACGAGCAGTACTTC; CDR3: CASRGQGIHEQYF
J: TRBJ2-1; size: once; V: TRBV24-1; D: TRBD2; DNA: TGTGCCACCAGGACGGGACTAGCGGGACTCGATGAGCAGTTCTTC; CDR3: CATRTGLAGLDEQFF